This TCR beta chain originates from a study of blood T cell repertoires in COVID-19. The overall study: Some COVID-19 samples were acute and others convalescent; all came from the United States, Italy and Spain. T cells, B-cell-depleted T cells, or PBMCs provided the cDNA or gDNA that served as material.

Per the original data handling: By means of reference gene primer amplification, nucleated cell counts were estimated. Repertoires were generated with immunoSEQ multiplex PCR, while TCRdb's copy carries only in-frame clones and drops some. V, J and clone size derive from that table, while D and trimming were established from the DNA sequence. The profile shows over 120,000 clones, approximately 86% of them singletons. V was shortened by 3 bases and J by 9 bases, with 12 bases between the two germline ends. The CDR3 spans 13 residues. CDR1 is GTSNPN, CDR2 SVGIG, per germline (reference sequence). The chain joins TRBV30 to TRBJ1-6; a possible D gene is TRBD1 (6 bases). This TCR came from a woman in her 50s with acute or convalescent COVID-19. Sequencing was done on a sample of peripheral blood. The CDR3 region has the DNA TGTGCCTGGAGAGCGCAGGGGCCTTCACCCCTCCACTTT. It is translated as CAWRAQGPSPLHF.